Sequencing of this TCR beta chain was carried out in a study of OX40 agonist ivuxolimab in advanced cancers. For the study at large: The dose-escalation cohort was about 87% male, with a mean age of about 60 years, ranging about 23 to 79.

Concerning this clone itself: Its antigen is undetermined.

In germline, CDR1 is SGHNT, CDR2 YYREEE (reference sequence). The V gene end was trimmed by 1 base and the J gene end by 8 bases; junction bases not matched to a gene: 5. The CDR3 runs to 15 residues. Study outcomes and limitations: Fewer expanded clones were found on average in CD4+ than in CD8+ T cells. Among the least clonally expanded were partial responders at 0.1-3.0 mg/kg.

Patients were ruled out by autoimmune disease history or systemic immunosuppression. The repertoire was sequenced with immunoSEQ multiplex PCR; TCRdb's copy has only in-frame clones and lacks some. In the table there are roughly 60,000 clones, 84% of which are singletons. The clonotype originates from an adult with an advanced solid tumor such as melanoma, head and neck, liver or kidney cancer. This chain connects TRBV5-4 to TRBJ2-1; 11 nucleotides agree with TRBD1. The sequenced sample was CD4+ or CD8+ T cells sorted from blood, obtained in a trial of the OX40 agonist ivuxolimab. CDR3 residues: CASSLRTGGFDEQFF. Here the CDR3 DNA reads TGTGCCAGCAGCTTGCGGACAGGGGGCTTCGATGAGCAGTTCTTC.